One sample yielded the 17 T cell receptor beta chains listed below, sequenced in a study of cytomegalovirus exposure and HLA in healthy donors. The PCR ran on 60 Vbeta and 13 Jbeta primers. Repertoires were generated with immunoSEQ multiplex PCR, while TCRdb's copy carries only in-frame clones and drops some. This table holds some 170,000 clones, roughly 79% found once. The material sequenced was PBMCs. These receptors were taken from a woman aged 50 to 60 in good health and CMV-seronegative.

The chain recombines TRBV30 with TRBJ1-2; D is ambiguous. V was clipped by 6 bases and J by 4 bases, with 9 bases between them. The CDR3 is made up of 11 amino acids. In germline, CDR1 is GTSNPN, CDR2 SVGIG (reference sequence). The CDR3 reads CACHATYGYTF. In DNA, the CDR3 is TGTGCCTGCCACGCTACCTATGGCTACACCTTC.

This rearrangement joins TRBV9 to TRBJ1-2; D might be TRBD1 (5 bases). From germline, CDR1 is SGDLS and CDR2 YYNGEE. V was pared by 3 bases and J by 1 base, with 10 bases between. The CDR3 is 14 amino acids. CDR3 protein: CASSAGGGNYGYTF. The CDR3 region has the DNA TGTGCCAGCAGCGCCGGGGGGGGTAACTATGGCTACACCTTC.

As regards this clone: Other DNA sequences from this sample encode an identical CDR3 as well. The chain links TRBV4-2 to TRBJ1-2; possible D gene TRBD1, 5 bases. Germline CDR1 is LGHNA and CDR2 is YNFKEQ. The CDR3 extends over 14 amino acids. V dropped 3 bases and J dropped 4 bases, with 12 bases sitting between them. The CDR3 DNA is TGTGCCAGCAGCCAGGACGGGGGGATCTATGGCTACACCTTC. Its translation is CASSQDGGIYGYTF.

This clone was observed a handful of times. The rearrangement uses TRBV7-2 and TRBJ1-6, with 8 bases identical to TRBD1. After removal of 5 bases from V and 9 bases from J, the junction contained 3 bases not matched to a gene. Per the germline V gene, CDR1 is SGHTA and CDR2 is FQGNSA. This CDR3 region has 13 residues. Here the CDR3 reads CASSLTGGSPLHF. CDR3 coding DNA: TGTGCCAGCAGCCTCACAGGGGGTTCACCCCTCCACTTT.

The CDR3 here is CASSEIGGGGQETQYF. The CDR3 DNA follows: TGTGCCAGCAGTGAAATTGGGGGTGGGGGGCAAGAGACCCAGTACTTC. The rearrangement uses TRBV6-1 and TRBJ2-5; perhaps TRBD2 as D (6 bases). V dropped 2 bases and J dropped 2 bases, with 15 bases sitting between them. Germline values: CDR1 MNHNS, CDR2 SASEGT. There are 16 residues in the CDR3.

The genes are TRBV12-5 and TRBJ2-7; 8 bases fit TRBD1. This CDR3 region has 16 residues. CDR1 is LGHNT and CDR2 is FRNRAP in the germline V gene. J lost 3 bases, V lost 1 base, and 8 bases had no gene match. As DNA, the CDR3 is TGTGCTAGTGGTTTGGGAGGTGGGACAGGTTACTACGAGCAGTACTTC. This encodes CASGLGGGTGYYEQYF.

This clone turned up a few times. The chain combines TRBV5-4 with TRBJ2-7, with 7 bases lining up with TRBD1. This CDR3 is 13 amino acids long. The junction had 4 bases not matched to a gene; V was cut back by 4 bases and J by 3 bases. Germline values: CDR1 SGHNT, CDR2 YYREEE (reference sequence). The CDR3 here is CASSPRTGYEQYF. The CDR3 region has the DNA TGTGCCAGCAGCCCCCGGACAGGCTACGAGCAGTACTTC. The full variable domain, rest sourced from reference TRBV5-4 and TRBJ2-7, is ETGVTQSPTHLIKTRGQQVTLRCSSQSGHNTVSWYQQALGQGPQFIFQYYREEENGRGNFPPRFSGLQFPNYSSELNVNALELDDSALYLCASSPRTGYEQYFGPGTRLTVT.

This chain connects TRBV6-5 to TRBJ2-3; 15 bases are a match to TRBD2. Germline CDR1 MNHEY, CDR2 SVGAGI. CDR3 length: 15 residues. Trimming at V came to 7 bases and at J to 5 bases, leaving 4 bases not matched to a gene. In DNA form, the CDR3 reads TGTGCCAGCACCGGACTAGCGGGAGGGCGAGATACGCAGTATTTT. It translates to CASTGLAGGRDTQYF.

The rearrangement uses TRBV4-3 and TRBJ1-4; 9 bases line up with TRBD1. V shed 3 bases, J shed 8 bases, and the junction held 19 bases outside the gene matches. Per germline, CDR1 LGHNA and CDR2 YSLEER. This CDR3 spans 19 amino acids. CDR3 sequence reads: CASSQAPGQGGPTLEKLFF. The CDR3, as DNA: TGCGCCAGCAGCCAGGCGCCGGGACAGGGAGGCCCCACGCTGGAAAAACTGTTTTTT.

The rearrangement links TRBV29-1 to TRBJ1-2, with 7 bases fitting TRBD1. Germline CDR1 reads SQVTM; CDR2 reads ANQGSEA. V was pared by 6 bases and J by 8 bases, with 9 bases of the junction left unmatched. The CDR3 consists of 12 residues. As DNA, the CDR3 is TGCAGCGTGGAGACAGGGTTTGGAGGCTACACCTTC. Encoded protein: CSVETGFGGYTF.

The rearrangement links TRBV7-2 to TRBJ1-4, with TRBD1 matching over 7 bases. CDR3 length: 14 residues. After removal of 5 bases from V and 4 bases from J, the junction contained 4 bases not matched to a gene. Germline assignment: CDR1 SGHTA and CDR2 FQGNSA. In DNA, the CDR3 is TGTGCCAGCAGCACGGACAGGATTAATGAAAAACTGTTTTTT. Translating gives CASSTDRINEKLFF.

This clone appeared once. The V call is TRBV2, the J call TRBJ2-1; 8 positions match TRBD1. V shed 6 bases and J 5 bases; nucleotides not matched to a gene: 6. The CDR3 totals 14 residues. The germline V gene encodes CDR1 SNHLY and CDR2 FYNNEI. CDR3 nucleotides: TGTGCCAGCAGGGGGGGCAGGGGGCACAATGAGCAGTTCTTC. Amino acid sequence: CASRGGRGHNEQFF.

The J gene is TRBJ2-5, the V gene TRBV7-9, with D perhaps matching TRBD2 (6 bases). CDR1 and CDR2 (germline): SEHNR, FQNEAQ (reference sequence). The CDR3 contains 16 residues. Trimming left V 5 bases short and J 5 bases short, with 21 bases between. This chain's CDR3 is CASSPRGGGIAETQYF. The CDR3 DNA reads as TGTGCCAGCAGCCCTAGGGGTGGCGGGATCGCGGAGACCCAGTACTTC.

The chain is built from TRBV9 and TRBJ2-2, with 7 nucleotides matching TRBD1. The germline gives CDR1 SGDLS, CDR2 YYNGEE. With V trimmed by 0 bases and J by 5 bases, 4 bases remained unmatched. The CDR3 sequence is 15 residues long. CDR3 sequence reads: CASSVGTGGTGELFF. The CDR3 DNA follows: TGTGCCAGCAGCGTAGGGACAGGTGGTACCGGGGAGCTGTTTTTT.

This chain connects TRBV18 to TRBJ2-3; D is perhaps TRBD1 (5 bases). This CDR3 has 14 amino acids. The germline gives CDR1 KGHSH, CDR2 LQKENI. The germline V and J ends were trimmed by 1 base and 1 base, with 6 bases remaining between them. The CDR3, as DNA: TGTGCCAGCTCACCACGGACACGCACAGATACGCAGTATTTT. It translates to CASSPRTRTDTQYF.

The CDR3 here is CASSPTGQMNTEAFF. CDR3 coding DNA: TGCGCCAGCAGCCCGACCGGACAGATGAACACTGAAGCTTTCTTT. This chain connects TRBV4-3 to TRBJ1-1; a weak D match, TRBD1 (6 bases). Trimming stripped 4 bases from V and 0 bases from J, with 12 bases between. The germline V gene encodes CDR1 LGHNA and CDR2 YSLEER. This CDR3 contains 15 residues.

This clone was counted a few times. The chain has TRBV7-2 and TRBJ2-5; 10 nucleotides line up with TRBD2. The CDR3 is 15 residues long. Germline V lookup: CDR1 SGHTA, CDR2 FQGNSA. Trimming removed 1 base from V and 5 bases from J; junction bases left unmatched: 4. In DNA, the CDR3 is TGTGCCAGCAGCTTAGTTAGCGGGGGGACCGAGACCCAGTACTTC. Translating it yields CASSLVSGGTETQYF.